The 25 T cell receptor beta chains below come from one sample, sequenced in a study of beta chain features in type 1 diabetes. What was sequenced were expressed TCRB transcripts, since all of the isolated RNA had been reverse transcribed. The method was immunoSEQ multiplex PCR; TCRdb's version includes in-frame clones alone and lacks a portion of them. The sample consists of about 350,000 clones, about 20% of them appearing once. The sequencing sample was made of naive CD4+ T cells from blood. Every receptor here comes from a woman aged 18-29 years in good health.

The CDR3 sequence: CASSPSAGSSYEQYF. CDR3 coding DNA: TGTGCCAGCAGCCCCTCAGCGGGGTCCTCCTACGAGCAGTACTTC. This chain uses TRBV7-6 with TRBJ2-7; 7 bases align to TRBD2. The germline CDR1 and CDR2 sequences are SGHVS and FNYEAQ. V shed 5 bases and J 0 bases; nucleotides not matched to a gene: 7. The CDR3 loop spans 15 amino acids.

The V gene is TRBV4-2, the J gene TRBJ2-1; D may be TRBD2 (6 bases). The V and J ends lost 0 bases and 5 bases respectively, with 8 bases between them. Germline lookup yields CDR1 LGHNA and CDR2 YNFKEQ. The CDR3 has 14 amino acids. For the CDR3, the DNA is TGTGCCAGCAGCCAAGAGGAGGGGAACAATGAGCAGTTCTTC. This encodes CASSQEEGNNEQFF.

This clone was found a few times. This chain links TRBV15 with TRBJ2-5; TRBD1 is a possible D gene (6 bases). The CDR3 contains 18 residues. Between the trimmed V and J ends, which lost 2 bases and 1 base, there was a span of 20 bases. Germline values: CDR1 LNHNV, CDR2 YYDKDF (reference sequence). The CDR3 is CATSRPPTNRAPQETQYF. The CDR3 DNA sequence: TGTGCCACCAGCAGACCTCCTACCAACAGGGCCCCCCAAGAGACCCAGTACTTC.

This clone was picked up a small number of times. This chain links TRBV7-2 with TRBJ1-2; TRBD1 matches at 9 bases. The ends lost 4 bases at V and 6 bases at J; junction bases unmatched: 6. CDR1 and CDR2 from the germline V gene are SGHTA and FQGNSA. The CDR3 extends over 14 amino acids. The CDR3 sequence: CASSSRQGENGYTF. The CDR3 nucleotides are TGTGCCAGCAGCTCGAGACAGGGGGAGAATGGCTACACCTTC. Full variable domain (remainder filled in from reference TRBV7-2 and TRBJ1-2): GAGVSQSPSNKVTEKGKDVELRCDPISGHTALYWYRQSLGQGLEFLIYFQGNSAPDKSGLPSDRFSAERTGGSVSTLTIQRTQQEDSAVYLCASSSRQGENGYTFGSGTRLTVV.

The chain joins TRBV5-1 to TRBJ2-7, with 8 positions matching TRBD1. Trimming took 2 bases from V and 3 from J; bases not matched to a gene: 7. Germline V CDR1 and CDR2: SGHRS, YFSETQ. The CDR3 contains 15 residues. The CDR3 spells CASSLGGTGHYEQYF. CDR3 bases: TGCGCCAGCAGCTTAGGCGGGACAGGACACTACGAGCAGTACTTC.

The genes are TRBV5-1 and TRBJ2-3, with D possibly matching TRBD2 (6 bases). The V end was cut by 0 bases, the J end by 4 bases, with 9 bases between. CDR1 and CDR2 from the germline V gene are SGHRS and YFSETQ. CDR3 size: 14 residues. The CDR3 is CASSLAGRSDTQYF. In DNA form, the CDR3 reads TGCGCCAGCAGCTTGGCAGGGAGGTCAGATACGCAGTATTTT.

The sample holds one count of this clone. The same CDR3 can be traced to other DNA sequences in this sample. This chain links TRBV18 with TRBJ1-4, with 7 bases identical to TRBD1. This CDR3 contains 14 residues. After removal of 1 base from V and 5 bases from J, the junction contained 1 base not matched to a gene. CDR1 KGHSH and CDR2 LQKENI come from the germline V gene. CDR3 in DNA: TGTGCCAGCTCACCACGACAGGGAAATGAAAAACTGTTTTTT. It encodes CASSPRQGNEKLFF.

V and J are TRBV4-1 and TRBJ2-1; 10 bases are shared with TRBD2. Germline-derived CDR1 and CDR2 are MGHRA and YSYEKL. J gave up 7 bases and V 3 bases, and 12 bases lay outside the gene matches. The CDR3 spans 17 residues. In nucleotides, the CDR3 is TGCGCCAGCAGCCAGACATTACTAGCGGGGATACAGAATGAGCAGTTCTTC. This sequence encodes CASSQTLLAGIQNEQFF.

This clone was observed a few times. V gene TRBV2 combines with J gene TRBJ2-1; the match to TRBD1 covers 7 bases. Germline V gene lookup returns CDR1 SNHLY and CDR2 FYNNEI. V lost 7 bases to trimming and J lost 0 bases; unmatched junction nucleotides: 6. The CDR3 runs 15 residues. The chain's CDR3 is CASTGQRSSYNEQFF. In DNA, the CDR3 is TGTGCCAGCACGGGACAGAGGAGCTCCTACAATGAGCAGTTCTTC.

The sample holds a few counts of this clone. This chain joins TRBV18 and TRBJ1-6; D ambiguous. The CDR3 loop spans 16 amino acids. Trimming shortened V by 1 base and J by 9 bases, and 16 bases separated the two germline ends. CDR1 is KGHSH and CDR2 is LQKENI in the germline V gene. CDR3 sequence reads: CASSPQEAGNTSPLHF. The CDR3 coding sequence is TGTGCCAGCTCACCACAAGAGGCGGGCAATACTTCACCCCTCCACTTT.

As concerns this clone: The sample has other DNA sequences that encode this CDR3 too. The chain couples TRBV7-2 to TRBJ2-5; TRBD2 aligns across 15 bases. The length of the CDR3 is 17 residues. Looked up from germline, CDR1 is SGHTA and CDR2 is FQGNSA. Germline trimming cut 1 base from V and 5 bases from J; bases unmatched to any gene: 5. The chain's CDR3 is CASSLGTSGGAGETQYF. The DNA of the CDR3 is TGTGCCAGCAGCTTAGGGACTAGCGGGGGGGCCGGGGAGACCCAGTACTTC.

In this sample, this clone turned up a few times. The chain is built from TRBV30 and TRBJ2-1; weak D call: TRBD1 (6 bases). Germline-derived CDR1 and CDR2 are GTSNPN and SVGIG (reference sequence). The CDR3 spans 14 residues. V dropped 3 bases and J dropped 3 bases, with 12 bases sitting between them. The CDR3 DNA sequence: TGTGCCTGGAGAGGGGGTGGGAGCTACAATGAGCAGTTCTTC. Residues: CAWRGGGSYNEQFF.

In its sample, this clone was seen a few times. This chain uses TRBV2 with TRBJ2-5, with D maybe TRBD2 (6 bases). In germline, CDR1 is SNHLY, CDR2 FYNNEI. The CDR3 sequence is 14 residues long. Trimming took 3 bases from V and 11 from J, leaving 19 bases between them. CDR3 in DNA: TGTGCCAGCAGTGACTCCGAGGGGAGGTTGGAGCAGTACTTC. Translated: CASSDSEGRLEQYF.

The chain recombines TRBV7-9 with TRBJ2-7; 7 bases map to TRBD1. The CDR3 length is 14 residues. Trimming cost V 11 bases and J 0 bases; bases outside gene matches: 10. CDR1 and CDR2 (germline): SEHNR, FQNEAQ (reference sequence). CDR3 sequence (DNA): TGTGCCGTACGCGCACAGGGGCGCTCCTACGAGCAGTACTTC. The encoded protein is CAVRAQGRSYEQYF.

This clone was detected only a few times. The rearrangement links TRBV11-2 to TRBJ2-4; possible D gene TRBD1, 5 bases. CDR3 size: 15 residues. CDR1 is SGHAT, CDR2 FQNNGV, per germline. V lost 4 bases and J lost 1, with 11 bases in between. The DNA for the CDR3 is TGTGCCAGCAGCTCTACGACAGTTGCCAAAAACATTCAGTACTTC. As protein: CASSSTTVAKNIQYF.

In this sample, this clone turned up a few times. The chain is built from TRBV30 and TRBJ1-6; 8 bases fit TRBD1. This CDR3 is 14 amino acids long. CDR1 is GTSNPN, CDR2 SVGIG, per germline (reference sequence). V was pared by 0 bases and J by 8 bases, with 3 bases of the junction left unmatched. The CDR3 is CAWSVLTGDSPLHF. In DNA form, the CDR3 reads TGTGCCTGGAGTGTCCTGACAGGGGATTCACCCCTCCACTTT.

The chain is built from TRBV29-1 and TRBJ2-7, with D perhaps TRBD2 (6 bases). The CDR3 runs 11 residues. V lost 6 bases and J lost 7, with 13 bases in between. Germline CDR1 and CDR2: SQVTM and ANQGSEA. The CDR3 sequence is CSVLVGGEQYF. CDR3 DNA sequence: TGCAGCGTGCTGGTTGGAGGGGAGCAGTACTTC.

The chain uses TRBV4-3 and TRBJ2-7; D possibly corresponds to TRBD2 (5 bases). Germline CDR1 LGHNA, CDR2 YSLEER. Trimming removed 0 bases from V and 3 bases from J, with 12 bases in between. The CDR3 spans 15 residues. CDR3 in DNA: TGCGCCAGCAGCCAAGAGAGGGCCACCTTCTACGAGCAGTACTTC. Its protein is CASSQERATFYEQYF.

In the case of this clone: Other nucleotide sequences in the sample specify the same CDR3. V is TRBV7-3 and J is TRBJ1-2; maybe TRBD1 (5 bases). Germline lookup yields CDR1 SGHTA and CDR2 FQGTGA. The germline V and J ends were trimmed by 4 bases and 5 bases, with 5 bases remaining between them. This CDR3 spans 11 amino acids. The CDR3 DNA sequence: TGTGCCAGCAGCTCAGGGTATGGCTACACCTTC. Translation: CASSSGYGYTF.

The CDR3 DNA follows: TGTGCCTTTGGGGCCTCGAACACCGGGGAGCTGTTTTTT. As protein: CAFGASNTGELFF. The chain links TRBV30 to TRBJ2-2; D might be TRBD1 (5 bases). The germline V gene encodes CDR1 GTSNPN and CDR2 SVGIG (reference sequence). V was pared by 7 bases and J by 0 bases, with 9 bases between. The CDR3 is 13 amino acids.

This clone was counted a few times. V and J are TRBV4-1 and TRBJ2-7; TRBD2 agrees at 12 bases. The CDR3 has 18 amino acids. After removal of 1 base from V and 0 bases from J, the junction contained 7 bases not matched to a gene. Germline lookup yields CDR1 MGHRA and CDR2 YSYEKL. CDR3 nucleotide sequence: TGCGCCAGCAGCCAAGTGACTAGCGGGGGCTCCTACTCCTACGAGCAGTACTTC. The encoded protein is CASSQVTSGGSYSYEQYF.

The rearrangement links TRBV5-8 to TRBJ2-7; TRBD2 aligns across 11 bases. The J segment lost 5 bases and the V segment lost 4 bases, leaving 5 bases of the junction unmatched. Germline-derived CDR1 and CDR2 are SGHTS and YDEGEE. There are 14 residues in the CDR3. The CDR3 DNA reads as TGTGCCAGCAGCATCCTAGCGGGAGGACACGAGCAGTACTTC. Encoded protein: CASSILAGGHEQYF.

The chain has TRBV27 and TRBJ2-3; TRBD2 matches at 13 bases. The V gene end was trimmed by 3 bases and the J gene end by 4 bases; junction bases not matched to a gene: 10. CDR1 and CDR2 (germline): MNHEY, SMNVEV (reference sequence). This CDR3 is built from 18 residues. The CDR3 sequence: CASSFYPTSGGASDTQYF. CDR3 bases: TGTGCCAGCAGTTTTTACCCCACTAGCGGGGGGGCATCAGATACGCAGTATTTT.

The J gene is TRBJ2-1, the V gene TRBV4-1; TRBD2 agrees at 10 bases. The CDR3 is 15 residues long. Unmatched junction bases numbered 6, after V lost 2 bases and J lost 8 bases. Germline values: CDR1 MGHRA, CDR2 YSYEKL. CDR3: CASSQSGGAVDEQFF. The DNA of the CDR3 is TGCGCCAGCAGCCAAAGCGGGGGGGCGGTCGATGAGCAGTTCTTC.

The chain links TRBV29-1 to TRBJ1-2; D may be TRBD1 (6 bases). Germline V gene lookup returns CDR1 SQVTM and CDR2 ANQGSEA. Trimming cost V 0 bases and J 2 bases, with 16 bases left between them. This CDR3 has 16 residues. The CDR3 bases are TGCAGCGTTGAAGAAAGAGGGCAGGGGCCCAACTATGGCTACACCTTC. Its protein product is CSVEERGQGPNYGYTF.